This is a list of T cell receptor beta chains from one sample in a study of T cell repertoires in cytomegalovirus infection. These receptors lack a known antigen. TCRdb called the reads again in MiXCR, with one record for every CDR3 protein. The sample holds some 920,000 distinct CDR3 sequences, approximately 30% seen once. This specimen was cultured CD8+ T cells from PBMCs, taken from culture after CMV antigen stimulation. The source of these receptors is a human donor in good health (CMV status not recorded). Some clones in this sample may be carry-over from other donors' samples. Both conserved end residues are part of each CDR3. Fields, in order: V gene, CDR3 length, D gene, CDR3 protein. D genes are given only for firm matches.

v_gene: TRBV6-2/TRBV6-3; len: 15; d_gene: .; CDR3aa: CASSYSPTGEETQYF
v_gene: TRBV5-4; len: 13; d_gene: .; CDR3aa: CASSERGNYGYTF
v_gene: TRBV7-6; len: 15; d_gene: .; CDR3aa: CASSSSPGAYNEQFF
v_gene: TRBV28; len: 17; d_gene: .; CDR3aa: CASSLSRGTGYNYGYTF
v_gene: TRBV7-6; len: 15; d_gene: .; CDR3aa: CASSLGPGNTGELFF
v_gene: TRBV6-1; len: 13; d_gene: .; CDR3aa: CASGPTNTGELFF
v_gene: TRBV27; len: 15; d_gene: .; CDR3aa: CASSLLGVSTDTQYF
v_gene: TRBV9; len: 13; d_gene: .; CDR3aa: CASSVGQTYGYTF
v_gene: TRBV29-1; len: 12; d_gene: .; CDR3aa: CSVERYIGELFF
v_gene: TRBV7-6; len: 16; d_gene: TRBD1; CDR3aa: CASSSDRVGFRETQYF
v_gene: TRBV2; len: 13; d_gene: .; CDR3aa: CASSGAGEETQYF
v_gene: TRBV6-5; len: 13; d_gene: .; CDR3aa: CASTWGGGYGYTF
v_gene: TRBV7-2; len: 15; d_gene: .; CDR3aa: CASSLNAGGNYGYTF
v_gene: TRBV24-1; len: 16; d_gene: TRBD2; CDR3aa: CATSDDSGFSYNEQFF
v_gene: TRBV4-3; len: 13; d_gene: .; CDR3aa: CASSQERGGEQFF
v_gene: TRBV10-2; len: 16; d_gene: .; CDR3aa: CASSEGKAELNNEQFF
v_gene: TRBV4-2; len: 16; d_gene: TRBD2; CDR3aa: CASSQGLSGGGYEQYF
v_gene: TRBV4-3; len: 14; d_gene: .; CDR3aa: CASSQAGSTDTQYF
v_gene: TRBV18; len: 14; d_gene: .; CDR3aa: CASSPPSTAGELFF
v_gene: TRBV5-5; len: 15; d_gene: .; CDR3aa: CASSLLDRSNQPQHF
v_gene: TRBV19; len: 15; d_gene: .; CDR3aa: CASSRGGISNQPQHF
v_gene: TRBV7-9; len: 15; d_gene: TRBD1; CDR3aa: CASRPLGGMNTEAFF
v_gene: TRBV5-6; len: 16; d_gene: TRBD2; CDR3aa: CTSSLVSGGAYNEQFF
v_gene: TRBV9; len: 16; d_gene: .; CDR3aa: CASSPPTGSGANVLTF
v_gene: TRBV2; len: 13; d_gene: .; CDR3aa: CASSGVEAYEQYF
v_gene: TRBV9; len: 15; d_gene: .; CDR3aa: CASSVGEGWNQPQHF
v_gene: TRBV16; len: 15; d_gene: .; CDR3aa: CASTTVGKWNTEAFF
v_gene: TRBV10-3; len: 12; d_gene: .; CDR3aa: CAISERGTEAFF
v_gene: TRBV6-5; len: 13; d_gene: .; CDR3aa: CASGRDPYNEQFF
v_gene: TRBV27; len: 16; d_gene: .; CDR3aa: CASSLSVPIYDSPLHF
v_gene: TRBV28; len: 20; d_gene: TRBD2; CDR3aa: CASSSTSGLAGAHGTDTQYF
v_gene: TRBV4-1; len: 16; d_gene: .; CDR3aa: CASSPGRASSSYEQYF
v_gene: TRBV12-3/TRBV12-4; len: 14; d_gene: .; CDR3aa: CASSFASRGYGYTF
v_gene: TRBV6-1; len: 13; d_gene: .; CDR3aa: CASSEYRAFGYTF
v_gene: TRBV12-3/TRBV12-4; len: 12; d_gene: TRBD2; CDR3aa: CAGSSTSGEGYF
v_gene: TRBV27; len: 16; d_gene: .; CDR3aa: CASSLLGGTVNTEAFF
v_gene: TRBV6-8; len: 16; d_gene: .; CDR3aa: CTSSYSSVSLTYEQYF
v_gene: TRBV7-6; len: 16; d_gene: TRBD1; CDR3aa: CASSPSGDRATGELFF
v_gene: TRBV28; len: 17; d_gene: .; CDR3aa: CASSPGVGRVLGETQYF
v_gene: TRBV9; len: 14; d_gene: .; CDR3aa: CASSSPGRTFEAFF
v_gene: TRBV20-1; len: 14; d_gene: .; CDR3aa: CSAADPAYNSPLHF
v_gene: TRBV24-1; len: 13; d_gene: .; CDR3aa: CATSDSFRETQYF
v_gene: TRBV2; len: 14; d_gene: .; CDR3aa: CASSDMDSNQPQHF
v_gene: TRBV27; len: 19; d_gene: .; CDR3aa: CASTPFPVSGRGGNYGYTF